This T cell receptor (beta chain) was captured by sequencing in a study of technical replicates of blood from a handful of donors. TCRdb's table, derived via immunoSEQ multiplex PCR, lists solely in-frame clones and lacks some. The data show tens of thousands of clones, around 96% seen once. The receptor's source is a human donor in good health. Material for sequencing was T cells isolated from PBMCs.

The chain's CDR3 is CASSFSGGYYNEQFF. The CDR3 DNA sequence: TGTGCCAGCAGCTTTAGCGGGGGCTACTACAATGAGCAGTTCTTC. The chain carries TRBV7-9 and TRBJ2-1; 9 nucleotides match TRBD2. CDR1 is SEHNR and CDR2 is FQNEAQ in the germline V gene (reference sequence). The CDR3 totals 15 residues. J lost 3 bases, V lost 3 bases, and 3 bases had no gene match.